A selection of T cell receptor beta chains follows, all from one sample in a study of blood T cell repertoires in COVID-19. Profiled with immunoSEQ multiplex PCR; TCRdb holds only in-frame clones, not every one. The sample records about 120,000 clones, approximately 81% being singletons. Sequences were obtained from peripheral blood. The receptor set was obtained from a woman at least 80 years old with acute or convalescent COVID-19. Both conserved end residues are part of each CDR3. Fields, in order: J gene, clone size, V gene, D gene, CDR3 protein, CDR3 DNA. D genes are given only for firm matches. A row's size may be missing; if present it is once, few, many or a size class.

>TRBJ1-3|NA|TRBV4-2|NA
CASSQDLVRVGNTIYF
TGTGCCAGCAGCCAAGATCTGGTCAGGGTTGGAAACACCATATATTTT
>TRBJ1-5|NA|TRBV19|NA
CASSDSHNQPQHF
TGTGCCAGCAGTGACAGTCACAATCAGCCCCAGCATTTT
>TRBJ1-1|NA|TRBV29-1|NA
CSVGEGEQAFF
TGCAGCGTTGGGGAGGGCGAGCAAGCTTTCTTT
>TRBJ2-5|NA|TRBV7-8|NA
CASSLALGLETQYF
TGTGCCAGCAGCTTAGCCTTGGGCCTCGAGACCCAGTACTTC
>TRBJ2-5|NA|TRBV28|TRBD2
CASSSGDQETQYF
TGTGCCAGTTCCAGCGGGGACCAAGAGACCCAGTACTTC
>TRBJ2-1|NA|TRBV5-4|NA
CASSLRGGKNEQFF
TGTGCCAGCAGCTTACGAGGAGGAAAAAATGAGCAGTTCTTC
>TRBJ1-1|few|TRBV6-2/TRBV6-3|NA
CASSYLEGVTEAFF
TGTGCCAGCAGTTACTTGGAAGGGGTGACTGAAGCTTTCTTT
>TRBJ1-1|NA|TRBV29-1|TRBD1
CSVEAADRGNTEAFF
TGCAGCGTTGAAGCAGCCGACAGGGGTAACACTGAAGCTTTCTTT
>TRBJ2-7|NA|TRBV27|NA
CASSRTRLGAYEQYF
TGTGCCAGCAGTCGTACAAGACTAGGGGCCTACGAGCAGTACTTC
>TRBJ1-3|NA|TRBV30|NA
CAWREPPGVPGNTIYF
TGTGCCTGGAGGGAACCTCCAGGGGTCCCTGGAAACACCATATATTTT
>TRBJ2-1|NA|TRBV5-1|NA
CASSFDIYNEQFF
TGCGCCAGCAGCTTCGACATATACAATGAGCAGTTCTTC
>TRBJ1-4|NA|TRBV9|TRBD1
CASSLGQVNEKLFF
TGTGCCAGCAGCCTAGGACAGGTCAATGAAAAACTGTTTTTT
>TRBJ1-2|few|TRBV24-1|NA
CATSKAGGYGYTF
TGTGCCACCAGTAAAGCGGGAGGCTATGGCTACACCTTC
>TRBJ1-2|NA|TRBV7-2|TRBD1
CASSPDRGIYGYTF
TGTGCCAGCAGTCCCGACAGGGGGATCTATGGCTACACCTTC
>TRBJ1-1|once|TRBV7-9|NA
CASSQQENTEAFF
TGTGCCAGCAGTCAACAGGAGAACACTGAAGCTTTCTTT
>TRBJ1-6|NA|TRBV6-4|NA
CASSPGRRNNSPLHF
TGTGCCAGCAGTCCAGGACGGAGGAATAATTCACCCCTCCACTTT
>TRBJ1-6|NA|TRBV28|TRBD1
CASSSPGQVLHF
TGTGCCAGCAGTTCTCCCGGACAGGTCCTCCACTTT
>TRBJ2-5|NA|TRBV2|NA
CASGGETQYF
TGTGCCAGCGGGGGGGAGACCCAGTACTTC
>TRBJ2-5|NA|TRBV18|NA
CASSPSAGLRETQYF
TGTGCCAGCTCACCCTCGGCAGGGCTTCGGGAGACCCAGTACTTC
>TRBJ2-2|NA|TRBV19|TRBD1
CASRRTGENTGELFF
TGTGCCAGTAGAAGGACAGGGGAGAACACCGGGGAGCTGTTTTTT
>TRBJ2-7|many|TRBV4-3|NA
CASSQDAGRYEQYF
TGCGCCAGCAGCCAAGATGCAGGGAGGTACGAGCAGTACTTC
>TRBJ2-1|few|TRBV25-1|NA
CASSEDRYYNEQFF
TGTGCCAGCAGTGAGGACAGATACTACAATGAGCAGTTCTTC